Below are 26 T cell receptor beta chains sequenced from a single sample in a study of blood T cell repertoires in COVID-19. Using immunoSEQ multiplex PCR, the repertoire was profiled, and TCRdb retains in-frame clones only, with some absent. The sample yields 45,000 to 65,000 clones, approximately 89% seen once. Sequencing was carried out using peripheral blood. These receptors were taken from a man aged 55 to 70 with active COVID-19.

The chain employs TRBV5-6 and TRBJ2-2; 7 bases are shared with TRBD1. Trimming took 5 bases from V and 7 from J; bases not matched to a gene: 14. CDR3 length: 16 residues. Germline V lookup: CDR1 SGHDT, CDR2 YYEEEE. The CDR3 DNA reads as TGTGCCAGCAGATCCAAAATGACAGGGCCGGTCGGGGAGCTGTTTTTT. Amino acid sequence: CASRSKMTGPVGELFF. The whole variable domain, filled in from reference TRBV5-6 and TRBJ2-2, reads DAGVTQSPTHLIKTRGQQVTLRCSPKSGHDTVSWYQQALGQGPQFIFQYYEEEERQRGNFPDRFSGHQFPNYSSELNVNALLLGDSALYLCASRSKMTGPVGELFFGEGSRLTVL.

J is TRBJ2-1 and V is TRBV24-1; the D gene is possibly TRBD1 (5 bases). V was cut by 5 bases and J by 6 bases, with 16 bases left in between. The CDR3 is 15 residues long. Germline V lookup: CDR1 KGHDR, CDR2 SFDVKD. This CDR3 is CATSVVPGMRNEQFF. The DNA of the CDR3 is TGTGCCACCAGTGTCGTCCCAGGGATGCGCAATGAGCAGTTCTTC.

The V and J genes are TRBV7-8 and TRBJ2-7; tentatively, D is TRBD1 (5 bases). V gave up 4 bases and J gave up 5 bases, with 15 bases separating them. The germline V gene has CDR1 SGHVS and CDR2 FQNEAQ. CDR3 length: 14 amino acids. Here the CDR3 reads CASSSTSDTHEQYF. CDR3 nucleotide sequence: TGTGCCAGCAGCTCAACCTCGGACACCCACGAGCAGTACTTC.

V and J are TRBV5-1 and TRBJ2-1; 11 bases match TRBD2. Germline CDR1 SGHRS, CDR2 YFSETQ. This CDR3 comprises 17 residues. Trimming at V came to 1 base and at J to 3 bases, leaving 6 bases not matched to a gene. The CDR3 loop is CASSLRSSGRIYNEQFF. CDR3 DNA sequence: TGCGCCAGCAGCTTGAGGTCTAGCGGGAGGATCTACAATGAGCAGTTCTTC.

The chain links TRBV18 to TRBJ2-5; 7 bases match TRBD2. Germline loops: CDR1 KGHSH, CDR2 LQKENI. The CDR3 is 17 residues long. Unmatched junction bases numbered 18, after V lost 6 bases and J lost 5 bases. The CDR3 DNA is TGTGCCAGCTCCCCCCTCCAACTAGCGCTTTCTTCGGAGACCCAGTACTTC. It translates to CASSPLQLALSSETQYF. Supplemented by reference TRBV18 and TRBJ2-5, the full variable domain reads NAGVMQNPRHLVRRRGQEARLRCSPMKGHSHVYWYRQLPEEGLKFMVYLQKENIIDESGMPKERFSAEFPKEGPSILRIQQVVRGDSAAYFCASSPLQLALSSETQYFGPGTRLLVL.

The J gene is TRBJ2-7, the V gene TRBV5-6; TRBD1 agrees at 11 bases. V was pared by 5 bases and J by 3 bases, with 7 bases of the junction left unmatched. Germline loops: CDR1 SGHDT, CDR2 YYEEEE. The CDR3 is made up of 15 amino acids. The CDR3 loop reads CASSFRDRGFYEQYF. The CDR3 DNA reads TGTGCCAGCAGTTTTCGGGACAGGGGGTTCTACGAGCAGTACTTC.

The chain employs TRBV2 and TRBJ1-6; perhaps TRBD1 as D (5 bases). Per germline, CDR1 SNHLY and CDR2 FYNNEI. Trimming stripped 3 bases from V and 8 bases from J, with 8 bases between. The length of the CDR3 is 13 residues. In nucleotides, the CDR3 is TGTGCCAGCAGTGAGGCCAGGGATTCACCCCTCCACTTT. Protein sequence: CASSEARDSPLHF.

The chain carries TRBV5-4 and TRBJ2-2; TRBD2 is a possible D gene (5 bases). Trimming removed 4 bases from V and 0 bases from J, with 7 bases in between. The CDR3 spans 14 residues. CDR1 is SGHNT, CDR2 YYREEE, per germline (reference sequence). CDR3 amino acids: CASSREANTGELFF. The CDR3 DNA sequence: TGTGCCAGCAGCCGGGAAGCGAACACCGGGGAGCTGTTTTTT.

This rearrangement joins TRBV7-8 to TRBJ1-6, with a weak D call TRBD1 (6 bases). CDR1 and CDR2 from the germline V gene are SGHVS and FQNEAQ. This CDR3 spans 18 amino acids. Trimming removed 6 bases at V and 8 bases at J, with 26 bases between. CDR3 nucleotides: TGTGCCAGCAGGCCCAACCCCGGGACATCAAGTTTTGATTCACCCCTCCACTTT. Protein: CASRPNPGTSSFDSPLHF.

V usage is TRBV6-5 and J usage is TRBJ2-5, with 8 bases matching TRBD1. Per germline, CDR1 MNHEY and CDR2 SVGAGI. This CDR3 has 15 residues. The junction had 11 bases not matched to a gene; V was cut back by 6 bases and J by 5 bases. The CDR3: CASSSMRQGSETQYF. CDR3 DNA sequence: TGTGCCAGCAGCTCCATGAGACAGGGGTCCGAGACCCAGTACTTC.

The V gene is TRBV20-1, the J gene TRBJ2-7; D is ambiguous. Per germline, CDR1 DFQATT and CDR2 SNEGSKA (reference sequence). The CDR3 covers 11 residues. V shed 3 bases and J shed 5 bases, with 8 bases lying between them. The CDR3 coding sequence is TGCAGTGCTAGTTCTGGCCACGAGCAGTACTTC. Protein product: CSASSGHEQYF.

The CDR3 protein is CASSFQGGSSFF. CDR3 sequence (DNA): TGTGCCAGCAGTTTTCAGGGGGGCAGTTCTTTCTTT. The chain carries TRBV28 and TRBJ1-1; 7 bases line up with TRBD1. In germline, CDR1 is MDHEN, CDR2 SYDVKM. V lost 3 bases, J lost 12 bases, and 7 bases stayed unmatched. The CDR3 is made up of 12 amino acids.

The chain recombines TRBV4-3 with TRBJ2-1; D is undetermined. CDR3 length equals 15 residues. With 6 bases removed from V and 0 bases from J, the gap between germline ends came to 12 bases. CDR1 is LGHNA, CDR2 YSLEER, per germline. This chain's CDR3 is CASSPSLSSYNEQFF. Written as DNA, the CDR3 is TGCGCCAGCAGTCCTTCTCTAAGCTCCTACAATGAGCAGTTCTTC.

As for this clone: Other nucleotide sequences from this sample produce the same CDR3. This rearrangement joins TRBV6-5 to TRBJ1-2; 7 bases fit TRBD1. After removal of 4 bases from V and 5 bases from J, the junction contained 10 bases not matched to a gene. Looked up from germline, CDR1 is MNHEY and CDR2 is SVGAGI. This CDR3 has 15 residues. The CDR3 reads CASSWTGGSPYGYTF. The CDR3 coding sequence is TGTGCCAGCAGTTGGACAGGTGGATCACCTTATGGCTACACCTTC.

This sequence joins TRBV7-9 and TRBJ2-2, with unresolved D. The V end lost 4 bases, the J end lost 1 base, and 7 bases lay between the germline ends. The CDR3 covers 14 residues. Germline V lookup: CDR1 SEHNR, CDR2 FQNEAQ (reference sequence). For the CDR3, the DNA is TGTGCCAGCAGCTCCAGACAGAACACCGGGGAGCTGTTTTTT. Translation gives CASSSRQNTGELFF.

The DNA for the CDR3 is TGTGCCAGTAGCGACTCTTGGCGCATCAGCTACAATGAGCAGTTCTTC. Amino acid sequence: CASSDSWRISYNEQFF. This chain connects TRBV19 to TRBJ2-1; no reliable D call. Trimming removed 6 bases from V and 3 bases from J, with 18 bases in between. The V gene's germline CDR1 is LNHDA and CDR2 SQIVND (reference sequence). This CDR3 comprises 16 residues.

The chain combines TRBV29-1 with TRBJ2-3, with 8 bases matching TRBD2. The junction had 3 bases not matched to a gene; V was cut back by 6 bases and J by 4 bases. The CDR3 is 12 amino acids. CDR1 is SQVTM and CDR2 is ANQGSEA in the germline V gene. CDR3 in amino acids: CSVGGGSDTQYF. CDR3 DNA: TGCAGCGTCGGCGGGGGGTCAGATACGCAGTATTTT.

J is TRBJ2-7 and V is TRBV28; a possible D gene is TRBD1 (5 bases). This CDR3 contains 14 residues. The germline V gene encodes CDR1 MDHEN and CDR2 SYDVKM. V dropped 2 bases and J dropped 6 bases, with 14 bases sitting between them. The CDR3 DNA is TGTGCCAGCAGTTTAATCCAGGGCCTCGTCGAGCAGTACTTC. It yields the protein CASSLIQGLVEQYF.

This chain connects TRBV15 to TRBJ2-3; possibly TRBD1 for D (5 bases). Between the trimmed V and J ends, which lost 1 base and 2 bases, there was a span of 13 bases. This CDR3 spans 16 amino acids. CDR1 is LNHNV, CDR2 YYDKDF, per germline (reference sequence). CDR3 DNA: TGTGCCACCAGCAGAGTCCAGACAGCACCCACAGATACGCAGTATTTT. Protein product: CATSRVQTAPTDTQYF.

This CDR3 reads CASSLADTRLGEKLFF. CDR3 nucleotides: TGTGCCAGCAGCTTGGCCGACACCCGGTTGGGTGAAAAACTGTTTTTT. The V and J genes are TRBV5-8 and TRBJ1-4; D call uncertain. The CDR3 contains 16 residues. Germline V gene data show CDR1 as SGHTS and CDR2 as YDEGEE. V gave up 0 bases and J gave up 7 bases, with 16 bases separating them. Variable domain in full (rest from reference TRBV5-8 and TRBJ1-4): EAGVTQSPTHLIKTRGQQATLRCSPISGHTSVYWYQQALGLGLQFLLWYDEGEERNRGNFPPRFSGRQFPNYSSELNVNALELEDSALYLCASSLADTRLGEKLFFGSGTQLSVL.

The V and J genes are TRBV7-2 and TRBJ2-3; 7 bases are shared with TRBD1. CDR1 is SGHTA, CDR2 FQGNSA, per germline. V was clipped by 2 bases and J by 4 bases; unmatched bases: 3. The CDR3 covers 14 residues. CDR3 sequence (DNA): TGTGCCAGCAGCTTAAGGCAGGGGGCAGATACGCAGTATTTT. It encodes CASSLRQGADTQYF.

The chain carries TRBV28 and TRBJ2-7, with TRBD2 matching 13 bases. Trimming removed 4 bases from V and 6 bases from J; junction bases left unmatched: 6. CDR1 and CDR2 from the germline V gene are MDHEN and SYDVKM. CDR3 size: 15 residues. CDR3 nucleotides: TGTGCCAGCAGTTATACTAGCGGGAGGGCGGGCGAGCAGTACTTC. The encoded protein is CASSYTSGRAGEQYF.

V gene TRBV19 combines with J gene TRBJ2-1, with 9 bases aligning to TRBD1. Per the germline V gene, CDR1 is LNHDA and CDR2 is SQIVND (reference sequence). The CDR3 loop spans 14 amino acids. The trim removed 7 bases at V and 7 bases at J, leaving 8 bases unmatched. Here the CDR3 DNA reads TGTGCCAGTACCGGAGGGACAGGGACAAATGAGCAGTTCTTC. This sequence encodes CASTGGTGTNEQFF.

CDR3 sequence reads: CASSSTGTSNEQFF. DNA for the CDR3: TGTGCCAGCAGCTCTACCGGGACTAGCAATGAGCAGTTCTTC. This rearrangement joins TRBV7-2 to TRBJ2-1, with 8 bases that match TRBD2. The CDR3 is 14 residues long. Germline V gives CDR1 SGHTA, CDR2 FQGNSA. V shed 4 bases and J 6 bases; nucleotides not matched to a gene: 5.

V is TRBV30 and J is TRBJ2-1; 7 nucleotides match TRBD2. The germline CDR1 and CDR2 sequences are GTSNPN and SVGIG (reference sequence). CDR3 length: 15 amino acids. V was clipped by 5 bases and J by 1 base; unmatched bases: 8. CDR3 residues: CAWDPGTKSYNEQFF. The CDR3 DNA reads TGTGCCTGGGATCCCGGGACTAAGTCCTACAATGAGCAGTTCTTC.

As for this clone: The conserved phenylalanine or tryptophan normally closing the CDR3 is absent here, so this likely arose from a read error. V is TRBV4-2 and J is TRBJ1-2; D is possibly TRBD1 (5 bases). CDR3 length: 14 amino acids. Germline lookup yields CDR1 LGHNA and CDR2 YNFKEQ. Between the trimmed V and J ends, which lost 4 bases and 8 bases, there was a span of 17 bases. The DNA of the CDR3 is TGTGCCAGCAGCCTCAGGGATGATGGGGGGGGCTACACCCTC. Its protein product is CASSLRDDGGGYTL.